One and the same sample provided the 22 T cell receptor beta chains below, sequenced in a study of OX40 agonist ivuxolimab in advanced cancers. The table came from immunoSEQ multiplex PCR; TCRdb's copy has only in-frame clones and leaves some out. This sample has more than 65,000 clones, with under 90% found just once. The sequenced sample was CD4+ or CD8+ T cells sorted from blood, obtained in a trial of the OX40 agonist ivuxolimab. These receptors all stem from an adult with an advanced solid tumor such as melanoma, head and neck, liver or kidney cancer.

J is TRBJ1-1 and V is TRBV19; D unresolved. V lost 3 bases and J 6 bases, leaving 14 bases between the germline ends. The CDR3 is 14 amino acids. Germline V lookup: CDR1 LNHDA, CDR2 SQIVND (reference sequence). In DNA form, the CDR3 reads TGTGCCAGTAGTATGCAAGTTGGGCGTCCTGAAGCTTTCTTT. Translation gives CASSMQVGRPEAFF.

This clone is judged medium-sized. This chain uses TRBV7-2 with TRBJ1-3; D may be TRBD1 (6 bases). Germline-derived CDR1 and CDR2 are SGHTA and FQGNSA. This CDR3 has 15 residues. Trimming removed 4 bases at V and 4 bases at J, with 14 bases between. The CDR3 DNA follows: TGTGCCAGCAGCTACCGGACAGATCTGGGAAACACCATATATTTT. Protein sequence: CASSYRTDLGNTIYF.

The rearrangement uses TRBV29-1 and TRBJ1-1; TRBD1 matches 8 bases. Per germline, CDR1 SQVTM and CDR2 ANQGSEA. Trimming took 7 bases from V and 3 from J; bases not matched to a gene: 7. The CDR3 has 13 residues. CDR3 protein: CSDTGGSDTEAFF. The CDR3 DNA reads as TGCAGCGATACAGGGGGGTCGGACACTGAAGCTTTCTTT. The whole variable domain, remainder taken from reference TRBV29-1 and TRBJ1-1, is SAVISQKPSRDICQRGTSLTIQCQVDSQVTMMFWYRQQPGQSLTLIATANQGSEATYESGFVIDKFPISRPNLTFSTLTVSNMSPEDSSIYLCSDTGGSDTEAFFGQGTRLTVV.

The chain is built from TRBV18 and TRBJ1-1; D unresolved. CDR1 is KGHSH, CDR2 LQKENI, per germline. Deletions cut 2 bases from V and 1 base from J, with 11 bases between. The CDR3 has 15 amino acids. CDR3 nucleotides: TGTGCCAGCTCACCAATAACGCAGAAGAACACTGAAGCTTTCTTT. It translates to CASSPITQKNTEAFF.

CDR3 region: CASSPSGTGLEEQYF. The DNA of the CDR3 is TGTGCCAGCAGCCCCTCCGGGACAGGGTTGGAGGAGCAGTACTTC. This rearrangement joins TRBV4-2 to TRBJ2-7, with 9 bases fitting TRBD1. Trimming cost V 4 bases and J 7 bases; bases outside gene matches: 11. The CDR3 sequence is 15 residues long. CDR1 LGHNA and CDR2 YNFKEQ come from the germline V gene.

The CDR3 bases are TGTGCCAGCAGTTACTCCGGACAGCCTAACTATGGCTACACCTTC. It specifies CASSYSGQPNYGYTF. The V gene is TRBV6-5, the J gene TRBJ1-2; tentatively, D is TRBD1 (6 bases). This CDR3 spans 15 amino acids. Per germline, CDR1 MNHEY and CDR2 SVGAGI. With 0 bases removed from V and 0 bases from J, the gap between germline ends came to 8 bases.

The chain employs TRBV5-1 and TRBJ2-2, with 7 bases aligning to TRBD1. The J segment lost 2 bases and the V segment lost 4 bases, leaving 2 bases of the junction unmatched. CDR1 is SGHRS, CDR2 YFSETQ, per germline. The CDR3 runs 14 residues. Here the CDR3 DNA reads TGCGCCAGCAGCGGGACAGCTAACACCGGGGAGCTGTTTTTT. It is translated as CASSGTANTGELFF. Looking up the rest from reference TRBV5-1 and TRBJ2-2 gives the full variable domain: KAGVTQTPRYLIKTRGQQVTLSCSPISGHRSVSWYQQTPGQGLQFLFEYFSETQRNKGNFPGRFSGRQFSNSRSEMNVSTLELGDSALYLCASSGTANTGELFFGEGSRLTVL.

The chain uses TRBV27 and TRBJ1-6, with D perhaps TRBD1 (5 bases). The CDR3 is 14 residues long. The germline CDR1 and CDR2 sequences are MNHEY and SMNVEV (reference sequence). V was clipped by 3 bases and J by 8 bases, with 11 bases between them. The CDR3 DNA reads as TGTGCCAGCAGTTTGCTGGGGCGGGATTCACCCCTCCACTTT. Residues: CASSLLGRDSPLHF.

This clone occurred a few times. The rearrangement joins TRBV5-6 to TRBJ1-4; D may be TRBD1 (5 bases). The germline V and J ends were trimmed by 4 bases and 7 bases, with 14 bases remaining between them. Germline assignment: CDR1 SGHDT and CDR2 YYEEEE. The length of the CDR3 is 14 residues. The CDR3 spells CASSLRGVGEKLFF. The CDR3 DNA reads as TGTGCCAGCAGCCTTAGGGGAGTCGGTGAAAAACTGTTTTTT.

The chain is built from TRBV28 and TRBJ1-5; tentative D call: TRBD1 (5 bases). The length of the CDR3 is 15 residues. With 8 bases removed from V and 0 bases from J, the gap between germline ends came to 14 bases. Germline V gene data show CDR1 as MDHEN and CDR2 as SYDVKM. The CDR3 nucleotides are TGTGCCAGCCTCCCCGGGGGATTTAGCAATCAGCCCCAGCATTTT. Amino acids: CASLPGGFSNQPQHF.

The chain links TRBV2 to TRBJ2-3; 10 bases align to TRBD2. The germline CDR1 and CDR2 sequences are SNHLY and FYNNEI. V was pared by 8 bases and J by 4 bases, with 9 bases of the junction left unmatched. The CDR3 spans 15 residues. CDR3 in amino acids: CASYRGAGGADTQYF. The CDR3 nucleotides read TGTGCCAGCTATAGGGGAGCGGGAGGGGCAGATACGCAGTATTTT.

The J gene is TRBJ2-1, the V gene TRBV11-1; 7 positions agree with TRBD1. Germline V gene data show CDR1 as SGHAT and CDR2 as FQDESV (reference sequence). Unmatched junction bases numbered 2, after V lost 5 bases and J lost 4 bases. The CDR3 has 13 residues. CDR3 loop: CASSRQGYNEQFF. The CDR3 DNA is TGTGCCAGCAGCCGACAGGGTTACAATGAGCAGTTCTTC.

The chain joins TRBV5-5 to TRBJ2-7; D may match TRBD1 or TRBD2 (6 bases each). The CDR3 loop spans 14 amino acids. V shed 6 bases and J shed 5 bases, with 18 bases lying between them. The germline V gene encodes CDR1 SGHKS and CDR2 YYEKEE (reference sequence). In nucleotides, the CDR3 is TGTGCCAGCAACGACTTGGAGGGGGGTGACGAGCAGTACTTC. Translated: CASNDLEGGDEQYF.

CDR3 coding DNA: TGTGCCAGCAGCCGTCCCGGGGAGACCCAGTACTTC. Protein sequence: CASSRPGETQYF. The J gene is TRBJ2-5, the V gene TRBV28; D uncertain. This CDR3 comprises 12 residues. CDR1 is MDHEN, CDR2 SYDVKM, per germline. Trimming took off 6 bases at V and 5 bases at J, with 10 bases between the two ends.

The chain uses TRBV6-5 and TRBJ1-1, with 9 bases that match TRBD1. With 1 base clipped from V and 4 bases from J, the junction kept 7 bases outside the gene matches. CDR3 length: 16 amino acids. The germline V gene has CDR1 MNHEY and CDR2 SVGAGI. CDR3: CASSYYRDRDVTEAFF. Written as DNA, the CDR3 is TGTGCCAGCAGTTACTATAGGGACAGGGACGTCACTGAAGCTTTCTTT.

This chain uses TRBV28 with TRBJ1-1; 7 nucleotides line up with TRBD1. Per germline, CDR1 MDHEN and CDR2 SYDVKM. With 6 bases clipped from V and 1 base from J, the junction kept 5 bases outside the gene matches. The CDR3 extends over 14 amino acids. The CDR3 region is CASSRQGWNTEAFF. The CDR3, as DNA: TGTGCCAGCAGCCGACAGGGTTGGAACACTGAAGCTTTCTTT.

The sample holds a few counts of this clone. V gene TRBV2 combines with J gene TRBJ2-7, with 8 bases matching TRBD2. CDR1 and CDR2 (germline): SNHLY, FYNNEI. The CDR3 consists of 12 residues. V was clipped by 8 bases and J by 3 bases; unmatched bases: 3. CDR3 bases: TGTGCCAGCCTTGGGACTAGCTACGAGCAGTACTTC. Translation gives CASLGTSYEQYF.

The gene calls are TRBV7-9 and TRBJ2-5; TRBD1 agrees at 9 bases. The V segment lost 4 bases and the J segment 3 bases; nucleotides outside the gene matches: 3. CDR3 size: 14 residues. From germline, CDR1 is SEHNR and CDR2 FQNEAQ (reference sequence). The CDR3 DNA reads TGTGCCAGCAGCTGGGGACAGGGAGAAGAGACCCAGTACTTC. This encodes CASSWGQGEETQYF.

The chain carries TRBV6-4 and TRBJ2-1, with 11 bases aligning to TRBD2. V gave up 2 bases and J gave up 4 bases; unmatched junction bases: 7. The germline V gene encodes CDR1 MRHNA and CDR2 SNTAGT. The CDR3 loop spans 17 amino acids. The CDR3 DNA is TGTGCCAGCAGTGACCGTTCTAGCGGGAGGATGTACAATGAGCAGTTCTTC. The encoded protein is CASSDRSSGRMYNEQFF.

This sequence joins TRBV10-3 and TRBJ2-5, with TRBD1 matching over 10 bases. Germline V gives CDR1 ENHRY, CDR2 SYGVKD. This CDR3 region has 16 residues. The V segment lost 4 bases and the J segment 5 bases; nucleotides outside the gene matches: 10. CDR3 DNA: TGTGCCATCAGTGGGTCATCCGGGACAGGGGACGAGACCCAGTACTTC. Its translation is CAISGSSGTGDETQYF.

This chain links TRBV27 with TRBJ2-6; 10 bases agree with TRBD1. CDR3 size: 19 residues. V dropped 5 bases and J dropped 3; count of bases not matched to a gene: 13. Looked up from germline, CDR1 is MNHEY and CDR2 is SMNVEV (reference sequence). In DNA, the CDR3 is TGTGCCAGCAGTCTTTTCGGGGGGACAGGGGTCGATGGGGCCAACGTCCTGACTTTC. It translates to CASSLFGGTGVDGANVLTF.

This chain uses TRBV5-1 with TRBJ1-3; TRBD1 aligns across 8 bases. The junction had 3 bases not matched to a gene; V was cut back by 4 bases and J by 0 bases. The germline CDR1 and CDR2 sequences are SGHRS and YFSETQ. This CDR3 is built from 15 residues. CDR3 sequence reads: CASSATGDSGNTIYF. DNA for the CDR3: TGCGCCAGCAGCGCGACAGGGGACTCTGGAAACACCATATATTTT.